One sample yielded the 24 T cell receptor beta chains listed below, sequenced in a study of T cells in Graves' hyperthyroidism and ophthalmopathy. TCR beta CDR3 regions were amplified from RNA. Carried out on the TCR CDR3, a first-round RT-PCR used the HTBI primer set. MiXCR, run by TCRdb on the multiplex PCR reads, gives a single entry per CDR3 protein. The sample lists roughly 700,000 distinct CDR3 sequences; 12% to 15% were seen once. Sequenced input: blood. The receptors shown here come from a woman aged 18-35 years with Graves' hyperthyroidism.

Ten or more counts support this clonotype. This chain joins TRBV6-1 and TRBJ2-2, with 7 bases aligning to TRBD2. Germline values: CDR1 MNHNS, CDR2 SASEGT. The CDR3 has 15 amino acids. V lost 5 bases to trimming and J lost 6 bases; unmatched junction nucleotides: 9. CDR3 loop: CASSYAGVGAGELFF. The CDR3 coding sequence is TGTGCCAGCAGTTATGCGGGAGTAGGCGCCGGGGAGCTGTTTTTT.

This sequence joins TRBV27 and TRBJ1-1; TRBD1 agrees at 9 bases. V shed 6 bases, J shed 5 bases, and the junction held 13 bases outside the gene matches. The CDR3 consists of 16 residues. Per the germline V gene, CDR1 is MNHEY and CDR2 is SMNVEV (reference sequence). The CDR3 reads CASSLFPGTGSTEAFF. CDR3 DNA: TGTGCCAGCAGCCTCTTTCCCGGGACAGGGAGTACTGAAGCTTTCTTT.

This clonotype was recorded at least ten times. This chain joins TRBV2 and TRBJ2-7; D perhaps matches TRBD1 (5 bases). The CDR3 runs 15 residues. From germline, CDR1 is SNHLY and CDR2 FYNNEI. V lost 3 bases and J lost 3, with 15 bases in between. The CDR3: CASSDTGFEHYEQYF. The CDR3 DNA sequence: TGTGCCAGCAGTGACACAGGATTCGAACACTACGAGCAGTACTTC.

This clonotype was counted a few times. The chain employs TRBV24-1 and TRBJ2-7; D might be TRBD1 (6 bases). The V end lost 9 bases, the J end lost 3 bases, and 14 bases lay between the germline ends. Looked up from germline, CDR1 is KGHDR and CDR2 is SFDVKD. The CDR3 length is 13 residues. The CDR3 sequence: CATWGQGFYEQYF. DNA for the CDR3: TGTGCCACCTGGGGGCAGGGGTTCTACGAGCAGTACTTC.

V and J are TRBV7-9 and TRBJ1-3; D uncertain. The CDR3 is 15 residues long. Trimming took 4 bases from V and 0 from J, leaving 10 bases between them. The germline gives CDR1 SEHNR, CDR2 FQNEAQ (reference sequence). The CDR3 loop reads CASSSTVLSGNTIYF. For the CDR3, the DNA is TGTGCCAGCAGCTCCACTGTCCTCTCTGGAAACACCATATATTTT.

This clonotype was counted at least ten times. The chain couples TRBV7-2 to TRBJ2-5, with D perhaps TRBD1 (6 bases). V lost 4 bases and J lost 3, with 15 bases in between. The CDR3 is 15 amino acids. CDR1 SGHTA and CDR2 FQGNSA come from the germline V gene. CDR3 coding DNA: TGTGCCAGCAGCTCGGGACAACCAGGGGAAGAGACCCAGTACTTC. Its protein is CASSSGQPGEETQYF.

This clonotype was counted ten times or more. The chain uses TRBV20-1 and TRBJ1-1, with 8 bases identical to TRBD1. Germline lookup yields CDR1 DFQATT and CDR2 SNEGSKA (reference sequence). V shed 4 bases and J 4 bases; nucleotides not matched to a gene: 8. The CDR3 consists of 14 residues. CDR3 DNA sequence: TGCAGTGCTATCTACAGGGGGGCTGGCACTGAAGCTTTCTTT. Its translation: CSAIYRGAGTEAFF.

This clonotype was recorded a few times. The genes are TRBV19 and TRBJ1-5; TRBD1 is a possible D gene (6 bases). Germline CDR1 is LNHDA and CDR2 is SQIVND (reference sequence). V dropped 1 base and J dropped 7 bases, with 14 bases sitting between them. CDR3 length equals 15 residues. The CDR3 DNA follows: TGTGCCAGTAGTATAGTGCGGGGGGCAAGGCAGCCCCAGCATTTT. Protein: CASSIVRGARQPQHF.

In this sample, this clonotype turned up many times. V usage is TRBV2 and J usage is TRBJ1-1; D is perhaps TRBD1 (5 bases). This CDR3 region has 18 residues. Trimming removed 2 bases at V and 3 bases at J, with 22 bases between. Germline lookup yields CDR1 SNHLY and CDR2 FYNNEI. The CDR3 protein is CASSEQGTTYVGDTEAFF. The CDR3 DNA reads TGTGCCAGCAGTGAACAGGGAACCACCTATGTCGGGGACACTGAAGCTTTCTTT.

J is TRBJ2-7 and V is TRBV20-1; D is perhaps TRBD1 or TRBD2 (6 bases each). Deletions cut 0 bases from V and 5 bases from J, with 17 bases between. This CDR3 is 15 amino acids long. CDR1 and CDR2 (germline): DFQATT, SNEGSKA (reference sequence). CDR3 bases: TGCAGTGCTAGAGATCGGTTTTGGAGGGACAACGAGCAGTACTTC. It is translated as CSARDRFWRDNEQYF.

This clonotype was counted between two and nine times. The chain combines TRBV3-1 with TRBJ1-6, with D tentatively TRBD1 (5 bases). CDR1 is LGHDT, CDR2 YNNKEL, per germline (reference sequence). The CDR3 runs 16 residues. The V end lost 2 bases, the J end lost 8 bases, and 16 bases lay between the germline ends. The CDR3 sequence: CASSQTGVPGDSPLHF. For the CDR3, the DNA is TGTGCCAGCAGCCAAACCGGGGTCCCGGGGGATTCACCCCTCCACTTT.

This clonotype was counted at least ten times. The gene calls are TRBV2 and TRBJ1-5, with D perhaps matching TRBD1 (5 bases). V dropped 6 bases and J dropped 4 bases, with 10 bases sitting between them. CDR3 length equals 13 residues. Germline CDR1 is SNHLY and CDR2 is FYNNEI. The chain's CDR3 is CASRGRENQPQHF. The CDR3 DNA reads as TGTGCCAGCAGGGGACGGGAAAATCAGCCCCAGCATTTT.

This clonotype was detected a few times. This rearrangement joins TRBV20-1 to TRBJ2-3; 7 bases map to TRBD2. The CDR3 extends over 15 amino acids. V lost 5 bases, J lost 5 bases, and 13 bases stayed unmatched. Germline V CDR1 and CDR2: DFQATT, SNEGSKA (reference sequence). The CDR3 loop reads CSAPRTSSQQDTQYF. CDR3 DNA: TGCAGTGCTCCCCGGACTAGTTCCCAACAAGATACGCAGTATTTT.

This clonotype was observed at least ten times. The CDR3 nucleotides are TGTGCCAGCACCCATTCCCGGATTCAGTACTTC. This encodes CASTHSRIQYF. The chain joins TRBV6-1 to TRBJ2-4; D call uncertain. The CDR3 length is 11 residues. V shed 7 bases and J shed 10 bases, with 11 bases lying between them. The germline gives CDR1 MNHNS, CDR2 SASEGT.

The table lists this clonotype with many counts. The V and J genes are TRBV2 and TRBJ2-7; D ambiguous. The CDR3 runs 15 residues. CDR1 SNHLY and CDR2 FYNNEI come from the germline V gene. Between the trimmed V and J ends, which lost 4 bases and 3 bases, there was a span of 16 bases. Here the CDR3 DNA reads TGTGCCAGCAGTGCCCTCTCCGGGTCCCTCTACGAGCAGTACTTC. Translating it yields CASSALSGSLYEQYF.

This clonotype was picked up a small number of times. The CDR3 loop reads CSVDDRGSTEAFF. DNA of the CDR3: TGCAGCGTTGACGATCGGGGGTCCACTGAAGCTTTCTTT. The J gene is TRBJ1-1, the V gene TRBV29-1; possible D gene TRBD1, 5 bases. Deletions cut 3 bases from V and 4 bases from J, with 12 bases between. In germline, CDR1 is SQVTM, CDR2 ANQGSEA. This CDR3 comprises 13 residues.

This clonotype was counted only a few times. A read error is likely, as this CDR3 ends without the conserved phenylalanine or tryptophan. This rearrangement joins TRBV4-1 to TRBJ2-3; D possibly uses TRBD1 or TRBD2 (6 bases each). Trimming removed 7 bases from V and 3 bases from J, with 20 bases in between. The CDR3 loop spans 16 amino acids. Germline V gene data show CDR1 as MGHRA and CDR2 as YSYEKL. The CDR3 loop reads CASNFLIGGTTDTQYL. In DNA, the CDR3 is TGCGCCAGCAACTTCTTAATAGGGGGGACGACAGATACGCAGTATCTT.

This clonotype was counted many times. The CDR3 sequence is CSAWTGRGGNQPQHF. The DNA for the CDR3 is TGCAGTGCTTGGACGGGAAGGGGCGGCAATCAGCCCCAGCATTTT. V gene TRBV20-1 combines with J gene TRBJ1-5; possibly TRBD1 for D (5 bases). V lost 5 bases and J 2 bases, leaving 16 bases between the germline ends. The CDR3 has 15 residues. Germline V gene sequence: CDR1 DFQATT, CDR2 SNEGSKA (reference sequence).

The chain has TRBV18 and TRBJ1-5; D may be TRBD1 (6 bases). Germline CDR1 KGHSH, CDR2 LQKENI. The V gene lost 6 bases and the J gene lost 9 bases, with 18 bases spanning the gap. This CDR3 contains 14 residues. CDR3 coding DNA: TGTGCCAGCTCGAGTCCGGGGGCTCAGGGGCCCCAGCATTTT. This translates into CASSSPGAQGPQHF.

This clonotype was seen many times. This chain links TRBV11-2 with TRBJ2-1, with 7 positions matching TRBD2. After removal of 5 bases from V and 9 bases from J, the junction contained 1 base not matched to a gene. Germline assignment: CDR1 SGHAT and CDR2 FQNNGV. This CDR3 is 11 amino acids long. CDR3 region: CASSAGVEQFF. CDR3 bases: TGTGCCAGCAGCGCGGGGGTTGAGCAGTTCTTC.

This clonotype was counted at least ten times. V gene TRBV13 combines with J gene TRBJ2-3, with D possibly matching TRBD2 (6 bases). Germline V gene lookup returns CDR1 PRHDT and CDR2 FYEKMQ (reference sequence). The germline V and J ends were trimmed by 5 bases and 1 base, with 22 bases remaining between them. This CDR3 is 18 amino acids long. CDR3 nucleotide sequence: TGTGCCAGCAGCCCCGACCGGGGGTTAGCCGCAGGCACAGATACGCAGTATTTT. It encodes CASSPDRGLAAGTDTQYF.

A word on this clonotype: Given a much more abundant clone one base away, this may be a read error. Lacking the conserved final phenylalanine or tryptophan, this CDR3 likely reflects a read error. The chain links TRBV18 to TRBJ2-4; D remains ambiguous. V gave up 2 bases and J gave up 1 base, with 6 bases separating them. Germline loops: CDR1 KGHSH, CDR2 LQKENI. This CDR3 has 14 amino acids. The CDR3 DNA reads TGTGCCAGCTCACCATCTGGGGCCAAAAACATTCAGTACCTC. Residues: CASSPSGAKNIQYL.

This clonotype was picked up many times. The chain couples TRBV20-1 to TRBJ1-1; TRBD1 agrees at 7 bases. Trimming removed 6 bases from V and 3 bases from J; junction bases left unmatched: 7. The length of the CDR3 is 13 residues. Germline CDR1 DFQATT, CDR2 SNEGSKA (reference sequence). CDR3 nucleotides: TGCAGTGCGGGGGACAGAGAAGACACTGAAGCTTTCTTT. The encoded protein is CSAGDREDTEAFF.

This clonotype was counted at least ten times. The V gene is TRBV18, the J gene TRBJ2-7; possibly TRBD1 or TRBD2 for D (5 bases each). CDR3 size: 14 residues. V was trimmed by 6 bases and J by 3 bases, leaving 15 bases between them. Per the germline V gene, CDR1 is KGHSH and CDR2 is LQKENI. CDR3 sequence (DNA): TGTGCCAGCTCCTCCGGGACGCAAGTCTACGAGCAGTACTTC. This sequence encodes CASSSGTQVYEQYF.